This T cell receptor (beta chain) was documented in a study of cytomegalovirus exposure and HLA in healthy donors. The PCR contained 60 Vbeta and 13 Jbeta primers. Libraries were prepared by immunoSEQ multiplex PCR; TCRdb keeps only in-frame clonotypes and omits some of them. This sample carries under 150,000 clones, roughly two thirds of them seen once, and the ten largest clones take around 1.6%. Findings of the study overall: Usually a TCR sequence was rare, but some public TCRs were found in many donors.

Note on this clone: Its target is not known.

The clonotype was recovered from a man aged 25-45 years in good health and CMV-seropositive. The sequenced material came from PBMCs.

CDR3 protein: CASSLPYRGREEKLFF. As DNA, the CDR3 is TGTGCCAGCAGCTTACCCTACAGGGGGCGTGAGGAAAAACTGTTTTTT. This chain links TRBV7-9 with TRBJ1-4, with TRBD1 identical over 9 bases. The CDR3 is 16 amino acids. Germline loops: CDR1 SEHNR, CDR2 FQNEAQ (reference sequence). J lost 8 bases, V lost 2 bases, and 9 bases had no gene match.